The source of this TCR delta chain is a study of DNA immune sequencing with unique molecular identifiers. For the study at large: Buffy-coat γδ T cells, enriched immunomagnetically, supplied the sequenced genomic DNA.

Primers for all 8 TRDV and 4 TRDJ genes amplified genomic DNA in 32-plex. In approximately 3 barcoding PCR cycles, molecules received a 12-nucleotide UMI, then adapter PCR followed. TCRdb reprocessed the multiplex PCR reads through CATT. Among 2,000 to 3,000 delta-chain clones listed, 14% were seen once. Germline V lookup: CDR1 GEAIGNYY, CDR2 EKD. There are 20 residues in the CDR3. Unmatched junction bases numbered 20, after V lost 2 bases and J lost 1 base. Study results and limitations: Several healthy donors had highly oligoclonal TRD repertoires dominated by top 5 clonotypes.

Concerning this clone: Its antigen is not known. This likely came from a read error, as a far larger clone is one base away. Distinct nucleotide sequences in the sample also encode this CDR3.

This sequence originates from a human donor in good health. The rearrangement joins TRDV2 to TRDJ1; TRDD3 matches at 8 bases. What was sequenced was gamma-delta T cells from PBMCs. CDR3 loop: CACDILPDSTGGYLTDKLIF. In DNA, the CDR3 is TGTGCCTGTGACATCCTTCCGGATAGTACGGGGGGATATCTCACCGATAAACTCATCTTT.